The clone carrying this T cell receptor (beta chain) has a handful of counts. The antigen remains unidentified. Clones were sequenced by immunoSEQ multiplex PCR, and TCRdb holds only the in-frame ones, with some missing. The top ten clones hold roughly 4% of a sample with roughly 190,000 clones, roughly nine tenths of them seen once. The CDR3 loop spans 14 amino acids. The germline V gene encodes CDR1 SNHLY and CDR2 FYNNEI. The junction had 3 bases not matched to a gene; V was cut back by 6 bases and J by 5 bases. This sample is drawn from a study of T cell responses to AZD1222 COVID-19 vaccine. Findings and limits, study-wide: After the peak T cell response, and only then, were repertoires sampled. Unmutated variant regions are reportedly targeted by nearly half of spike-specific TCRs.

The chain couples TRBV2 to TRBJ1-5, with 11 bases that match TRBD1. This TCR was recovered from an adult who received the MenACWY meningococcal vaccine as a control. Source: peripheral blood, taken 28 days after the second dose of the MenACWY control vaccine. DNA for the CDR3: TGTGCCAGCAGGGACAGGGGGCTCCATCAGCCCCAGCATTTT. It specifies CASRDRGLHQPQHF.